What follows are 7 T cell receptor beta chains derived from one specimen sequenced in a study of kidney transplant recipient with SARS-CoV-2 infection. TCRdb redid the calling of the reads with MiXCR, one entry per CDR3 protein. The sample carries about 240,000 distinct CDR3 sequences, 25% to 30% recorded once. This material consisted of a blood sample, taken at baseline and on day 111 from a kidney transplant recipient. The receptors here all came from a young adult male patient who had COVID-19 and was a kidney transplant recipient. The graft donor may account for some of the T cells.

Remarks on this clonotype: Just one base apart from a much larger clone, this may be a read error. The chain is built from TRBV7-9 and TRBJ2-7, with D possibly being TRBD2 (6 bases). Germline V CDR1 and CDR2: SEHNR, FQNEAQ (reference sequence). The length of the CDR3 is 15 residues. DNA for the CDR3: TGTGCCAGCAGTTACGCGTGGGGGGAGAGGCGCGAGCAGTGCTTC. Translation gives CASSYAWGERREQCF.

In the case of this clonotype: A read error may produce the germline difference seen at one junction end. V is TRBV12-3 or TRBV12-4 and J is TRBJ2-4, with 12 bases matching TRBD1. This CDR3 has 20 residues. The DNA for the CDR3 is TGTGCCAGCAGTTTAAACCTAGGGACAGGGGGCCTACTAGCCAAAAACATTCAGTGCTTC. Protein sequence: CASSLNLGTGGLLAKNIQCF.

As regards this clonotype: A much more abundant neighbour one base away suggests this may be a read error. The chain couples TRBV7-1 to TRBJ1-2, with unresolved D. TRBV7-1 is treated as an ORF (open reading frame) with a function not yet certain. V gave up 5 bases and J gave up 4 bases, with 23 bases separating them. The CDR3 has 17 residues. The CDR3 region has the DNA TGTGCCAGCAGCAGGGTAGGTCACGAGGGAAGGACCTATGGCTACACCTTC. This gives the protein CASSRVGHEGRTYGYTF.

This clonotype was observed many times. The rearrangement joins TRBV14 to TRBJ1-3; D ambiguous. V lost 4 bases and J lost 0, with 10 bases in between. Germline loops: CDR1 SGHDN, CDR2 FVKESK. This CDR3 is built from 15 residues. The CDR3 spells CASSRPGNSGNTIYF. The CDR3 coding sequence is TGTGCCAGCAGCCGCCCGGGAAACTCTGGAAACACCATATATTTT. The variable domain in full, completed from reference TRBV14 and TRBJ1-3, reads EAGVTQFPSHSVIEKGQTVTLRCDPISGHDNLYWYRRVMGKEIKFLLHFVKESKQDESGMPNNRFLAERTGGTYSTLKVQPAELEDSGVYFCASSRPGNSGNTIYFGEGSWLTVV.

This clonotype was counted at least ten times. V usage is TRBV12-3 or TRBV12-4 and J usage is TRBJ1-1; D might be TRBD1 (5 bases). The ends were cut back, 7 bases at V and 1 base at J, with 13 bases in the middle. This CDR3 region has 14 residues. The CDR3 protein is CASIPGRTNTEAFF. In DNA form, the CDR3 reads TGTGCCAGCATTCCGGGACGGACGAACACTGAAGCTTTCTTT.

Comments on this clonotype: This may come from a read error, since a much larger clone is one base off. The chain combines TRBV25-1 with TRBJ1-2; TRBD1 is a possible D gene (5 bases). The CDR3 length is 15 residues. Germline V lookup: CDR1 MGHDK, CDR2 SYGVNS. V was pared by 6 bases and J by 3 bases, with 17 bases between. This chain's CDR3 is CASSDPRDGDYGYTF. CDR3 sequence (DNA): TGTGCCAGCAGCGACCCCCGGGACGGGGACTATGGCTACACCTTC.

This clonotype was seen a few times. The chain employs TRBV5-5 and TRBJ2-7; a possible D gene is TRBD1 (5 bases). V was trimmed by 3 bases and J by 2 bases, leaving 15 bases between them. This CDR3 comprises 15 residues. Germline V lookup: CDR1 SGHKS, CDR2 YYEKEE (reference sequence). The CDR3 region has the DNA TGTGCCAGCAGCTCCAGGGCTACCGATACCTACGAGCAGTACTTC. Protein: CASSSRATDTYEQYF.